This is a list of T cell receptor beta chains from one sample in a study of blood T cell repertoires in COVID-19. The method was immunoSEQ multiplex PCR; TCRdb's version includes in-frame clones alone and lacks a portion of them. The data show about 160,000 clones, with under 85% seen just once and approximately 2.6% held by the top ten. The source material was peripheral blood. The receptors were sampled from a man between 65 and 80 years old with acute or convalescent COVID-19. CDR3s leave out the opening cysteine and the closing phenylalanine or tryptophan. Each record gives: V gene, J gene, CDR3 protein.

TRBV30	TRBJ1-5	AWSATDGNQPQH
TRBV19	TRBJ2-5	ASSPRTGVETQY
TRBV10-3	TRBJ2-1	AISDMPGGNEQF
TRBV12-3/TRBV12-4	TRBJ1-2	ASSLGWEYGYT
TRBV6-5	TRBJ1-1	ASSLLRTEAF
TRBV5-4	TRBJ1-2	ASSPGTGGDYGYT
TRBV7-2	TRBJ1-2	ASSLASGQKGGYT
TRBV6-2/TRBV6-3	TRBJ2-1	ASSYEVAGGVRYNEQF
TRBV5-1	TRBJ2-5	ASSVGTSGPRETQY
TRBV4-3	TRBJ2-2	ASSLGEGGGAGTGELF
TRBV5-6	TRBJ1-4	ASSSILDRATNEKLF
TRBV27	TRBJ1-6	ASRISMELYNSPLH
TRBV12-3/TRBV12-4	TRBJ2-7	ASRTSAHEQY
TRBV15	TRBJ1-1	ATSRDQSGRAF
TRBV14	TRBJ1-4	ASSQVGQGIGEKLF
TRBV5-4	TRBJ2-1	ASSSSGTRSYNEQF
TRBV3-1/TRBV3-2	TRBJ2-1	ASSTRLYNEQF
TRBV27	TRBJ1-4	ASSLSAGGREKLF
TRBV5-1	TRBJ1-1	ASSLIGGDTEAF
TRBV5-1	TRBJ2-5	ASSFTSAQETQY
TRBV7-6	TRBJ2-5	ASSLAIGLTGETQY
TRBV7-3	TRBJ2-1	ASRTSGADNEQF
TRBV7-3	TRBJ2-5	ASSPSRGQETQY
TRBV30	TRBJ2-3	AHRTSGKGADTQY
TRBV7-9	TRBJ1-2	ASSSSARDRVGYT
TRBV5-6	TRBJ1-1	ASSRITGYTEAF
TRBV19	TRBJ2-6	ASSIGGGSSGANVLT
TRBV5-1	TRBJ1-2	ASSPRDGGYT
TRBV12-3/TRBV12-4	TRBJ2-7	ASRWREDYEQY
TRBV6-2/TRBV6-3	TRBJ1-2	ASSYSDEGNYGYT
TRBV6-1	TRBJ1-5	ASSELSAPGRNQPQH
TRBV5-8	TRBJ1-2	ASSLETRGGAHYGYT
TRBV9	TRBJ2-3	ASSARQGRTDTQY
TRBV7-9	TRBJ1-1	ASSHRTGKWSEAF
TRBV5-1	TRBJ2-3	ASSSRIAAFTDTQY
TRBV5-6	TRBJ2-4	ASSLVAGDKNIQY
TRBV10-3	TRBJ2-7	AIAGTSYEQY
TRBV6-5	TRBJ2-5	ASIFAGAETQY
TRBV7-2	TRBJ2-1	ASTSGSLNEQF
TRBV5-1	TRBJ2-2	ASRRQGRNTGELF
TRBV4-2	TRBJ1-2	ASSQNRGQAYGYT
TRBV18	TRBJ2-1	ASSGLAGLAENEQF
TRBV5-1	TRBJ1-2	ASSLESDSYGYT